One TCR beta chain is described in this entry. Which antigen it targets is not known. The record has no base qualities; no much larger clone is one base away. This sample stems from a study of CD8 T cells in Susac syndrome (dated by TCRdb to the late 2010s). As for the study more broadly: Whether CD8+ T cell activation and differentiation in Susac syndrome was antigen driven was tested using repertoire sequencing. Clonality of the CD8+ T cell repertoire was compared between around eleven healthy donors, approximately 14 Susac syndrome patients and approximately 16 multiple sclerosis patients. Here is what the overall study found, with its caveats: The study acknowledged that relatively few individuals were included in the TCR sequencing and HLA analysis.

There are 14 amino acids in the CDR3, from cysteine to phenylalanine inclusive. This entry keeps only the CDR3 DNA: 42 bases, framed from base 1. The germline V gene provides CDR1 MGHRA and CDR2 YSYEKL. The trim is 1 base for V and 3 bases for J, with a gap of 10 bases between the germline ends. High-throughput TCR beta sequencing profiled peripheral blood CD8+ and CD4+ T cells from healthy donors, Susac syndrome patients and multiple sclerosis patients. The multiple sclerosis controls were treatment-naive patients whose relapsing-remitting disease, either stable or active, fulfilled the revised McDonald criteria. Bulk CD8+ and CD4+ T cells were purified magnetically by negative isolation, whereas CD8+ TEMRA cells were enriched by FACS. Blood was collected in EDTA tubes and processed within 24 hours, with PBMCs isolated through density gradient centrifugation. PBMCs intended for TCR sequencing were frozen in liquid nitrogen and were later thawed in a 37 degrees C water bath. The sorted or isolated CD4+, CD8+ and CD8+ TEMRA cells reached a purity of at least 90%.

RNA was extracted using the RNeasy kit, and roughly 0.45 to 1 microgram was reverse transcribed with random hexamers. TCR beta CDR3 regions were amplified with the immunoSEQ multiplex PCR assay covering 54 Vbeta and 13 Jbeta segments. PCR amplification bias was corrected by using a synthetic template baseline for primer optimization and computational correction. The paper's data handling went like this. Only productive sequences were kept, with reads annotated to V, D and J genes according to IMGT and analyzed in immunoSEQ Analyzer. Clonality was calculated as one minus the Shannon entropy normalized by log2 of the number of productive unique sequences. For each patient and control, public and private clones were evaluated within the 100 most prevalent clones. Clones were defined as Susac-specific when absent from the healthy and MS cohorts, from approximately 1,100 published viral clones and from other ImmuneACCESS disease sequences. In-frame beta chains were kept once TCRdb had trimmed the public reads at Q25 with fastp and called clones with MiXCR. All rows with the same CDR3 protein become a single entry with the most common DNA and genes. The V and J calls were determined by TCRdb, not by the authors. A total of some 400,000 distinct CDR3 sequences appear in this sample, 75% to 90% of them only once. Approximately 0.11% of the sample is in the top ten clones.

The source is a human donor with multiple sclerosis. The sequenced sample consisted of CD8+ T cells from PBMCs. The rearranged chain carries TRBV4-1 and TRBJ2-7; the D gene lacks a confident call. The CDR3 loop reads CASSQVYGIYEQYF. DNA sequence: TGCGCCAGCAGCCAAGTGTATGGAATCTACGAGCAGTACTTC.